A single sample is the source of the 19 T cell receptor beta chains below, sequenced in a study of human T cells and chemical hapten exposure. Specified time point: patch test 3, about 24 weeks after DPC sensitization. The treatment: therapeutic diphenylcyclopropenone sensitization with weekly scalp DPC. TCRdb used MiXCR to reprocess the RACE reads, holding one entry per CDR3 protein. The sample carries 70,000 or so distinct CDR3 sequences, 8.5% to 14% recorded once. Sample: whole blood, taken in connection with sensitization to the hapten diphenylcyclopropenone (DPC). All receptors derive from a woman in her forties or fifties with alopecia areata. Some clones in this sample may be carry-over from other donors' samples.

This clonotype was observed at least ten times. This chain links TRBV29-1 with TRBJ2-7, with TRBD2 matching 7 bases. The CDR3 spans 13 residues. J was trimmed by 0 bases and V by 4 bases; bases with no gene match: 3. Germline loops: CDR1 SQVTM, CDR2 ANQGSEA. Here the CDR3 DNA reads TGCAGCGTTGGGCGGGAGCCCTCCTACGAGCAGTACTTC. Translation: CSVGREPSYEQYF.

A few counts support this clonotype. The V call is TRBV7-9, the J call TRBJ1-4; a possible D gene is TRBD1 (6 bases). CDR1 and CDR2 from the germline V gene are SEHNR and FQNEAQ (reference sequence). This CDR3 is built from 13 residues. Trimming pared 5 bases from V and 6 bases from J, leaving 10 bases between. CDR3 coding DNA: TGTGCCAGCAGCGACGGACAGTATGAAAAACTGTTTTTT. Translated: CASSDGQYEKLFF.

This clonotype was recorded at least ten times. V usage is TRBV12-3 or TRBV12-4 and J usage is TRBJ2-5, with 10 bases fitting TRBD2. This CDR3 spans 15 amino acids. The V and J ends lost 8 bases and 5 bases, in that order; junction bases with no gene match: 11. CDR3 in DNA: TGTGCCAGCTCCTCACTAGCGGGACCTTTCGAGACCCAGTACTTC. This encodes CASSSLAGPFETQYF.

The chain links TRBV6-1 to TRBJ1-3; 7 bases fit TRBD1. The CDR3 is 16 residues long. V dropped 4 bases and J dropped 0; count of bases not matched to a gene: 6. Germline CDR1 reads MNHNS; CDR2 reads SASEGT. The CDR3 DNA sequence: TGTGCCAGCAGTGCTTTACAGGGGAGCTCTGGAAACACCATATATTTT. Translation gives CASSALQGSSGNTIYF.

The chain is built from TRBV4-1 and TRBJ2-1; 13 positions agree with TRBD2. From germline, CDR1 is MGHRA and CDR2 YSYEKL. This CDR3 spans 16 amino acids. The V gene end was trimmed by 6 bases and the J gene end by 8 bases; junction bases not matched to a gene: 10. The CDR3 nucleotides are TGCGCCAGCAGGATAACTAGCGGGGGGGCCTTCGATGAGCAGTTCTTC. Its translation is CASRITSGGAFDEQFF.

The chain recombines TRBV11-2 with TRBJ2-5, with D tentatively TRBD1 (6 bases). From germline, CDR1 is SGHAT and CDR2 FQNNGV. Trimming left V 6 bases short and J 5 bases short, with 13 bases between. The CDR3 is 13 residues long. CDR3 bases: TGTGCCAGCAGTTTCGCAGGGGAGGAGACCCAGTACTTC. Amino acids: CASSFAGEETQYF.

This clonotype appeared a few times. V and J are TRBV6-5 and TRBJ1-2; 8 bases fit TRBD1. The CDR3 is 13 residues long. With 4 bases clipped from V and 5 bases from J, the junction kept 3 bases outside the gene matches. Germline CDR1 MNHEY, CDR2 SVGAGI. The CDR3 reads CASSWTGRYGYTF. The CDR3 DNA sequence: TGTGCCAGCAGTTGGACAGGGCGGTATGGCTACACCTTC.

This clonotype was counted at least ten times. This chain connects TRBV3-1 to TRBJ2-3; D perhaps matches TRBD2 (7 bases). The CDR3 is 16 amino acids. The germline CDR1 and CDR2 sequences are LGHDT and YNNKEL (reference sequence). V was clipped by 2 bases and J by 4 bases, with 16 bases between them. CDR3 loop: CASSQHVGGQADTQYF. DNA of the CDR3: TGTGCCAGCAGCCAACACGTCGGGGGGCAGGCAGATACGCAGTATTTT.

Points on this clonotype: Sequence at one end of the junction differs from germline and may be a read error. V and J are TRBV7-9 and TRBJ1-1; 7 positions match TRBD1. This CDR3 has 14 residues. Germline values: CDR1 SEHNR, CDR2 FQNEAQ (reference sequence). DNA of the CDR3: TGTGCCAGCAGCGGAGTGAGGGGGCACACTGAAGCTTCCTTT. Encoded protein: CASSGVRGHTEASF.

Ten or more counts support this clonotype. The chain links TRBV6-2 or TRBV6-3 to TRBJ2-3, with TRBD2 identical over 8 bases. The length of the CDR3 is 16 residues. After removal of 10 bases from V and 2 bases from J, the junction contained 14 bases not matched to a gene. The V gene's germline CDR1 is MNHEY and CDR2 SVGEGT. CDR3 sequence reads: CATPFSGALYTDTQYF. Here the CDR3 DNA reads TGTGCCACCCCTTTTAGCGGGGCCCTTTACACAGATACGCAGTATTTT.

J is TRBJ2-5 and V is TRBV5-1; D is uncertain. V was shortened by 3 bases and J by 0 bases, with 9 bases between the two germline ends. Germline V gene data show CDR1 as SGHRS and CDR2 as YFSETQ. The CDR3 runs to 14 residues. The CDR3: CASSSETDQETQYF. CDR3 DNA sequence: TGCGCCAGCAGCTCGGAGACCGACCAAGAGACCCAGTACTTC.

This clonotype came up a few times. The chain couples TRBV28 to TRBJ1-1; D gene unclear. The germline V gene has CDR1 MDHEN and CDR2 SYDVKM. The CDR3 runs 11 residues. V was clipped by 7 bases and J by 2 bases, with 5 bases between them. For the CDR3, the DNA is TGTGCCAGCATACTAAACACTGAAGCTTTCTTT. This encodes CASILNTEAFF.

This clonotype was detected a few times. The genes are TRBV3-1 and TRBJ1-3, with D uncertain. CDR3 length: 15 amino acids. Trimming removed 4 bases at V and 0 bases at J, with 10 bases between. Germline V gives CDR1 LGHDT, CDR2 YNNKEL (reference sequence). Here the CDR3 reads CASSRLSSSGNTIYF. The CDR3 DNA reads TGTGCCAGCAGCCGGTTATCGAGCTCTGGAAACACCATATATTTT.

The rearrangement uses TRBV20-1 and TRBJ2-1, with 11 nucleotides matching TRBD2. There are 15 residues in the CDR3. The V gene's germline CDR1 is DFQATT and CDR2 SNEGSKA (reference sequence). Trimming took 6 bases from V and 7 from J; bases not matched to a gene: 11. The CDR3 bases are TGCAGTGCATCCCGTAGCGGGAGGGCGGAAAATGAGCAGTTCTTC. Protein sequence: CSASRSGRAENEQFF.

V usage is TRBV9 and J usage is TRBJ2-7; D gene ambiguous. The CDR3 is 15 amino acids. Trimming took off 2 bases at V and 6 bases at J, with 18 bases between the two ends. Germline V CDR1 and CDR2: SGDLS, YYNGEE. In nucleotides, the CDR3 is TGTGCCAGCAGCGTCGGCCTGGTCCGCCAGAGCGAGCAGTACTTC. Translation: CASSVGLVRQSEQYF.

The table lists this clonotype with a few counts. The rearrangement uses TRBV9 and TRBJ2-3, with D possibly being TRBD1 (5 bases). Deletions cut 0 bases from V and 2 bases from J, with 10 bases between. The germline V gene has CDR1 SGDLS and CDR2 YYNGEE. This CDR3 region has 15 residues. In nucleotides, the CDR3 is TGTGCCAGCAGCGTAGGAGGACACTACACAGATACGCAGTATTTT. Residues: CASSVGGHYTDTQYF.

At least ten counts were recorded for this clonotype. The rearrangement joins TRBV6-5 to TRBJ1-1; TRBD1 matches 7 bases. This CDR3 is 15 amino acids long. The V gene's germline CDR1 is MNHEY and CDR2 SVGAGI. Losses at the gene ends were 7 bases for V and 5 bases for J; bases not matched to a gene: 13. The CDR3 loop reads CASTSVQGRGTEAFF. The CDR3 nucleotides are TGTGCCAGCACCTCAGTACAGGGGAGGGGGACTGAAGCTTTCTTT.

The V gene is TRBV3-1, the J gene TRBJ2-1; tentatively, D is TRBD2 (7 bases). The CDR3 has 15 residues. V was shortened by 4 bases and J by 2 bases, with 12 bases between the two germline ends. Germline V gene sequence: CDR1 LGHDT, CDR2 YNNKEL (reference sequence). The CDR3: CASSPWEGAYNEQFF. The CDR3, as DNA: TGTGCCAGCAGCCCCTGGGAGGGGGCCTACAATGAGCAGTTCTTC.

The sample holds many counts of this clonotype. V gene TRBV12-3 or TRBV12-4 combines with J gene TRBJ1-1; a weak D match, TRBD1 (6 bases). V lost 7 bases and J 4 bases, leaving 22 bases between the germline ends. CDR3 length equals 16 residues. The chain's CDR3 is CASNLKRGGKGTEAFF. The DNA for the CDR3 is TGTGCCAGCAACTTAAAGAGAGGGGGGAAGGGCACTGAAGCTTTCTTT.